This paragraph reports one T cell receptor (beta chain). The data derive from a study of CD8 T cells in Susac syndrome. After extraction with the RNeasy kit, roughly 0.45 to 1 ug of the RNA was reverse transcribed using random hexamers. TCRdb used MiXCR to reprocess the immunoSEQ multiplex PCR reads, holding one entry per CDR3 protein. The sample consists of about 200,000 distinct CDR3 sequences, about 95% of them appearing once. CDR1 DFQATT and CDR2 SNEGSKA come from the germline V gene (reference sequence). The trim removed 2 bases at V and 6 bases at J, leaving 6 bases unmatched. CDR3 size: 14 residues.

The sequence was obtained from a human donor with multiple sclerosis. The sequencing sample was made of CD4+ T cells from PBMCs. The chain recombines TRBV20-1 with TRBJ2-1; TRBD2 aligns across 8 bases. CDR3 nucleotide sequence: TGCAGTGCTAGATCTAGCGGGTTCTCCAATGAGCAGTTCTTC. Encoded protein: CSARSSGFSNEQFF.